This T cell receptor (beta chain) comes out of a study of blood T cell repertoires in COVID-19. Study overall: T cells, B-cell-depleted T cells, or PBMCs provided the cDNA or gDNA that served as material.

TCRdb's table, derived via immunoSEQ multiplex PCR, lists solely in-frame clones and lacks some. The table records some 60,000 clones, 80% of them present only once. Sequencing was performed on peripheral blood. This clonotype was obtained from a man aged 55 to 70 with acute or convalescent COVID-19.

CDR3 amino acids: CATTKIGQGVRYEQFF. The CDR3 DNA sequence: TGTGCCACCACTAAGATCGGGCAGGGGGTGAGGTATGAGCAGTTCTTC. This chain connects TRBV15 to TRBJ2-1; TRBD1 matches at 7 bases. Per the germline V gene, CDR1 is LNHNV and CDR2 is YYDKDF (reference sequence). The ends lost 7 bases at V and 8 bases at J; junction bases unmatched: 17. There are 16 residues in the CDR3. The full variable domain, completed using reference TRBV15 and TRBJ2-1, is DAMVIQNPRYQVTQFGKPVTLSCSQTLNHNVMYWYQQKSSQAPKLLFHYYDKDFNNEADTPDNFQSRRPNTSFCFLDIRSPGLGDTAMYLCATTKIGQGVRYEQFFGPGTRLTVL.